Sequencing of this TCR beta chain was carried out in a study of CD8+ T cells in alopecia areata (dated by TCRdb to the late 2010s). Regarding the complete study: Treated patients were enrolled in an open-label pilot trial of oral tofacitinib, 5 to 10 mg twice daily, for moderate-to-severe alopecia areata. Biopsies were taken from tofacitinib-treated patients at baseline and again at 4 and 24 weeks into treatment, and several of those patients also had a later scalp biopsy. For the treated patients, the SALT score, which quantifies what percentage of scalp surface area is affected, served as the measure of disease severity. RNA was obtained with the PAXgene miRNA kit for fixed scalp, the miRNeasy kit for PBMCs, and the RNeasy kit for mouse skin. TCRbeta CDR3 regions were amplified by immunoSEQ multiplex PCR with 35 Vbeta forward and 13 Jbeta reverse primers. High-throughput TCRbeta sequencing was used to examine T cell clonal expansion in alopecia areata in both the C3H/HeJ mouse model and human patients. Scalp clonality was compared across normal scalp (n=4), patchy alopecia areata scalp (n=8), and alopecia totalis/universalis scalp (n=8). Tofacitinib was given for 6 to 18 months, followed by 6 months of follow-up off drug to assess delayed response and recurrence. In humans, TCRbeta sequencing was performed on scalp tissue and on sorted CD4+ and CD8+ peripheral blood T cells from healthy controls and from patients with patchy or totalis/universalis alopecia areata.

This clone was found a few times. Its cognate antigen has yet to be identified. No base-level quality is on record; no much larger clone is a single base apart. The library was made by the immunoSEQ multiplex PCR assay. RNA was extracted from all samples and reverse transcribed into cDNA, which served as template for TCR sequencing. SuperScript III was used for first-strand cDNA synthesis, primed with a 2:1 mix of oligo-dT and random hexamers. A synthetic immune receptor repertoire was used to gauge amplification bias, and whatever bias remained was removed computationally. Regarding the original processing steps: After raw reads were preprocessed to remove errors, the CDR3 was defined following IMGT conventions as running from the conserved cysteine to phenylalanine. Clonality was computed by normalizing Shannon entropy by log2 of the number of productive unique TCRs and subtracting the result from 1. Whether each scalp clone was CD4 or CD8 was inferred by checking scalp TCRbeta sequences against the CD4 and CD8 repertoires from sorted blood. TCRdb holds this immuneACCESS table with in-frame rearrangements only. Some clones are missing; in checked studies, unresolved V genes explain under half, and the rest has no known cause. The V and J calls and clone size were taken over from that table, and D and trimming were inferred from the DNA. This sample holds roughly 60,000 clones; about 43% were observed only once. The ten largest clones take up about a fifth of the sample.

Results the study describes overall, beyond this receptor: During tofacitinib treatment, many expanded lesional clones stuck around in both scalp and blood, and this persistence may partly explain why relapse happens after treatment is stopped. Unlike mouse skin, which is dominated by gammadelta T cells, normal human skin has resident alphabeta T cells that are also sequenced, and this complicates analysis of the scalp TCR repertoire. Because the treated cohort was small and had just a single nonresponder, larger studies are needed to establish links between baseline CD8+ expansion and response. With tofacitinib, both scalp clonality and the number of expanded CD8+ clones among the top 100 scalp clones went down significantly. Higher clonality and more expanded CD8+ clones were observed in lesional scalp than in normal scalp, particularly in alopecia totalis/universalis, a finding suggestive of antigenic drive. Shared TCR sequences between patients were less evident than in mice, which may be partly attributable to HLA diversity in the patient population.

At the junction V is shortened by 5 bases and J by 1 base, with 8 bases in between. CDR1 and CDR2 were assigned from the germline V gene as SQVTM and ANQGSEA. Its CDR3 holds 12 amino acids, cysteine through phenylalanine. Only the CDR3 region is kept as DNA, spanning 36 bases read in frame from base 1. The sample's treatment or condition, from its label and the paper: oral pan-JAK inhibitor, 5-10 mg twice daily. From alopecia areata patients, peripheral blood was collected along with lesional scalp punch biopsies. PBMCs were separated by density centrifugation and stained for CD3, CD4 and CD8, after which CD4+ and CD8+ T cells were sorted on a FACSAria.

The material was CD8+ T cells sorted from blood, obtained at approximately week 36, from a patient treated with tofacitinib. This sequence originates from a human donor with alopecia areata. The V and J segments used are TRBV29-1 and TRBJ1-1, with TRBD1 perhaps the D gene, on 5 matching bases. The CDR3 protein sequence reads: CSVRGANTEAFF. The nucleotide sequence is TGCAGCGTTCGAGGGGCGAACACTGAAGCTTTCTTT.